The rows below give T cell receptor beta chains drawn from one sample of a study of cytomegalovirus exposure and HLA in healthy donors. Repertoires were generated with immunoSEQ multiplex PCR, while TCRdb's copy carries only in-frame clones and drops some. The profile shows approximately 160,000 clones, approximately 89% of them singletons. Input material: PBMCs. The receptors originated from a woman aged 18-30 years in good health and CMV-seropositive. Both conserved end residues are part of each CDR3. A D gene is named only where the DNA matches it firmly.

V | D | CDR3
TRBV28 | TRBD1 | CASSSGQGNQPQHF
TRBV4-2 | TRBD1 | CASSQEYRTGDYEQFF
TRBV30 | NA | CAWSTLGGPDTQYF
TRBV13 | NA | CASSPPRGNEQFF
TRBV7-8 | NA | CASSKSRGTDTQYF
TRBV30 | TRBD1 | CAWRPPGQGALRGNTEAFF
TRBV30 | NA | CAWSFGGGEVKLFF
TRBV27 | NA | CASSLGRNTEAFF
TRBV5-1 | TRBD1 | CASSPGQRSYEQYF
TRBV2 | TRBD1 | CASRFGDRGESGANVLTF
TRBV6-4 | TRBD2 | CASSFLAGEDTQYF
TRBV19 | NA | CASRRGNEQFF
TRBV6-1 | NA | CASSVYWGEFHFNEQFF
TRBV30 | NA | CAWSGEAVYGYTF
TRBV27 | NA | CASSYGNTGELFF
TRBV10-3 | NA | CAISERDSNEKLFF
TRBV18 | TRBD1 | CASSQSRTGHYEQYF
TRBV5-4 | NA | CASSSTGTGNTIYF
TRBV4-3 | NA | CASSQDTATEYGYTF
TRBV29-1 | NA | CSVEILGRVGELFF
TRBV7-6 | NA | CASSPSEGVYEQYF
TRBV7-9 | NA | CASMEAVDEQFF
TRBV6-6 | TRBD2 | CASNFLAGSEQYF
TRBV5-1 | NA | CASSLGQEQYF
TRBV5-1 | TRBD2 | CASSLGTSGITDTQYF
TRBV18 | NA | CASSPAAASTDTQYF
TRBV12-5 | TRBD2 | CASGLDLAGVNEQFF
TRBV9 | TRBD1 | CASSVDGTGAPWDEQFF
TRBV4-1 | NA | CASSSRQAMNTEAFF
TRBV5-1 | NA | CASSVTAGLSTDTQYF
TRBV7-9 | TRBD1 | CARGQGNTGELFF
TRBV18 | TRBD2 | CASSPRLAGESIKEQYF
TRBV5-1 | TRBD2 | CASSPVAGVYNEQFF
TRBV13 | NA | CASSARQRANEKLFF
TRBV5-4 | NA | CASSQKTGNTEAFF
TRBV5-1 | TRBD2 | CASSLAGDPYNEQFF
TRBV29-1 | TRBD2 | CSVASGTSNEQFF
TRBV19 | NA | CAIHNTTRSGYGYTF
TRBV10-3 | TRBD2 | CAISFGTSGTMNTGELFF
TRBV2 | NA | CASSGQGTYEQYF
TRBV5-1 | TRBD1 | CASSFAGQGGIGYTF
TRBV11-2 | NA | CASSLEFQGRGETQYF
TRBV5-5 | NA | CASSLVGAEKLFF
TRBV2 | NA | CASSSDSTNVLTF
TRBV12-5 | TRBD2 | CASGLSGGLSYNEQFF
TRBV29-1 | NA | CSVGPGGKGYTF
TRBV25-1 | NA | CASSAPGSGGNIQYF
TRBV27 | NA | CASSLSNQGNYGYTF
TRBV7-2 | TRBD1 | CASSLRQGGTGELFF
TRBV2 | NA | CASGRNTYNEQFF
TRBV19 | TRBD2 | CASTKGGVAGSYEQYF
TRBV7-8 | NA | CASSSPYQPQHF
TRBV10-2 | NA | CASSLTDRINQPQHF
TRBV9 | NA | CASSASRDTSNTEAFF
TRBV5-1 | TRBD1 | CASSRGQADSYNEQFF